The 19 T cell receptor beta chains below all came from one sample that was sequenced in a study of CD8 T cells in ankylosing spondylitis. Study results and limitations: Ankylosing spondylitis blood seemed to carry a telltale TCR beta motif made of eight or nine highly homologous variants.

TCRdb reprocessed the 5' RACE reads with MiXCR, giving one entry per CDR3 protein. Here the sample spans some 200,000 distinct CDR3 sequences, approximately 7.3% being singletons. These receptors have no identified antigens. The sample consisted of blood, either unsorted or a sorted T cell fraction (not recorded which). Receptor source: a male donor with ankylosing spondylitis.

This rearrangement joins TRBV12-3 or TRBV12-4 to TRBJ1-6; 7 positions match TRBD1. This CDR3 has 14 residues. Germline trimming cut 4 bases from V and 10 bases from J; bases unmatched to any gene: 7. CDR3 sequence reads: CASSWAGGASPLHF. The CDR3 DNA is TGTGCCAGCAGTTGGGCAGGGGGGGCCTCACCCCTCCACTTT.

The gene calls are TRBV4-3 and TRBJ2-1; no definite D call. V lost 0 bases, J lost 7 bases, and 13 bases lay in between. The CDR3 extends over 15 amino acids. The germline gives CDR1 LGHNA, CDR2 YSLEER. Written as DNA, the CDR3 is TGCGCCAGCAGCCAAGATCTGGAACGCTTTAATGAGCAGTTCTTC. This translates into CASSQDLERFNEQFF.

The sample holds many counts of this clonotype. V is TRBV4-1 and J is TRBJ1-1; D is unresolved. Germline V gene sequence: CDR1 MGHRA, CDR2 YSYEKL. This CDR3 is built from 14 residues. V lost 2 bases, J lost 0 bases, and 7 bases lay in between. CDR3 bases: TGCGCCAGCAGCCAAAAAGGAGTGAACACTGAAGCTTTCTTT. Its translation: CASSQKGVNTEAFF.

CDR3 DNA sequence: TGTGCCAGCTGCCTAGCGGGAGGCTGGGATGAGCAGTTCTTC. This translates into CASCLAGGWDEQFF. The chain carries TRBV6-1 and TRBJ2-1; 11 bases agree with TRBD2. This CDR3 is 14 amino acids long. J was trimmed by 8 bases and V by 8 bases; bases with no gene match: 8. CDR1 is MNHNS and CDR2 is SASEGT in the germline V gene.

This clonotype was detected many times. The CDR3 region has the DNA TGTGCCAGCAGTTACGGGACCGTCTATCAGCCCCAGCATTTT. This gives the protein CASSYGTVYQPQHF. V usage is TRBV6-2 or TRBV6-3 and J usage is TRBJ1-5; maybe TRBD1 (5 bases). Trimming shortened V by 2 bases and J by 5 bases, and 10 bases separated the two germline ends. The CDR3 consists of 14 residues. Germline CDR1 reads MNHEY; CDR2 reads SVGEGT.

This clonotype was seen many times. The CDR3 reads CASSLLAGALGEQFF. The CDR3 coding sequence is TGTGCCAGCAGTCTCCTAGCGGGGGCGTTGGGTGAGCAGTTCTTC. The J gene is TRBJ2-1, the V gene TRBV27, with 10 bases that match TRBD2. Trimming took 5 bases from V and 9 from J; bases not matched to a gene: 10. Germline lookup yields CDR1 MNHEY and CDR2 SMNVEV (reference sequence). The CDR3 loop spans 15 amino acids.

The V and J genes are TRBV7-9 and TRBJ2-1; a possible D gene is TRBD2 (5 bases). Germline V gene lookup returns CDR1 SEHNR and CDR2 FQNEAQ (reference sequence). The CDR3 is made up of 12 amino acids. V dropped 5 bases and J dropped 3 bases, with 5 bases sitting between them. The CDR3 DNA follows: TGTGCCAGCAGCCGGGACTACAATGAGCAGTTCTTC. It translates to CASSRDYNEQFF.

This clonotype was counted ten times or more. The chain has TRBV13 and TRBJ2-1; D is undetermined. The CDR3 is 11 residues long. Trimming took 5 bases from V and 5 from J, leaving 4 bases between them. CDR1 and CDR2 from the germline V gene are PRHDT and FYEKMQ (reference sequence). The CDR3, as DNA: TGTGCCAGCAGCCAGCACAATGAGCAGTTCTTC. Translation gives CASSQHNEQFF.

The CDR3 loop reads CASSLWGRTYF. The CDR3 coding sequence is TGTGCCAGCAGCTTGTGGGGCCGCACCTACTTC. This chain connects TRBV11-2 to TRBJ2-7; D possibly corresponds to TRBD1 (5 bases). The V and J ends lost 3 bases and 13 bases respectively, with 13 bases between them. The CDR3 loop spans 11 amino acids. CDR1 is SGHAT, CDR2 FQNNGV, per germline.

This clonotype has a count of ten or more. V gene TRBV28 combines with J gene TRBJ2-7, with D possibly called TRBD1 or TRBD2 (5 bases each). The V end was cut by 8 bases, the J end by 3 bases, with 14 bases between. Germline values: CDR1 MDHEN, CDR2 SYDVKM. The CDR3 loop spans 13 amino acids. This CDR3 is CASGGRGIYEQYF. The CDR3 bases are TGTGCCAGCGGGGGACGAGGAATCTACGAGCAGTACTTC.

Ten or more counts support this clonotype. A read error may explain this, as a much larger clone is one base away. The chain employs TRBV4-3 and TRBJ2-7; D might be TRBD1 (6 bases). Germline V gene sequence: CDR1 LGHNA, CDR2 YSLEER. Trimming took off 1 base at V and 5 bases at J, with 12 bases between the two ends. The CDR3 loop spans 14 amino acids. The CDR3 loop reads CASSQGGGSNEQYF. Written as DNA, the CDR3 is TGCGCCAGCAGCCAAGGAGGGGGTTCCAACGAGCAGTACTTC.

The rearrangement uses TRBV6-2 or TRBV6-3 and TRBJ1-4; D uncertain. Deletions cut 5 bases from V and 14 bases from J, with 15 bases between. This CDR3 comprises 12 residues. From germline, CDR1 is MNHEY and CDR2 SVGEGT. The CDR3 bases are TGTGCCAGCAGTGACGGACCGTCCGGGCTGTTTTTT. Its protein product is CASSDGPSGLFF.

This sequence joins TRBV7-9 and TRBJ2-7; D uncertain. Trimming pared 2 bases from V and 1 base from J, leaving 6 bases between. This CDR3 has 13 residues. CDR1 is SEHNR and CDR2 is FQNEAQ in the germline V gene (reference sequence). CDR3 protein: CASSLLMSYEQYF. In nucleotides, the CDR3 is TGTGCCAGCAGCTTATTGATGTCCTACGAGCAGTACTTC. Variable domain in full (rest from reference TRBV7-9 and TRBJ2-7): DTGVSQNPRHKITKRGQNVTFRCDPISEHNRLYWYRQTLGQGPEFLTYFQNEAQLEKSRLLSDRFSAERPKGSFSTLEIQRTEQGDSAMYLCASSLLMSYEQYFGPGTRLTVT.

Many counts were recorded for this clonotype. The chain joins TRBV5-1 to TRBJ2-7; no definite D call. Trimming took off 2 bases at V and 2 bases at J, with 2 bases between the two ends. The CDR3 has 11 amino acids. Germline V gene data show CDR1 as SGHRS and CDR2 as YFSETQ. CDR3 region: CASSFPYEQYF. CDR3 nucleotides: TGCGCCAGCAGCTTCCCCTACGAGCAGTACTTC.

V gene TRBV7-9 combines with J gene TRBJ2-2, with TRBD2 identical over 10 bases. CDR3 size: 17 residues. J gave up 6 bases and V 5 bases, and 12 bases lay outside the gene matches. CDR1 and CDR2 (germline): SEHNR, FQNEAQ (reference sequence). The DNA of the CDR3 is TGTGCCAGCAGCCACCCCTCAGCGGGGGGGCTCCCCGGGGAGCTGTTTTTT. Protein product: CASSHPSAGGLPGELFF.

This clonotype was recorded many times. The CDR3 bases are TGTGCCAGCAGTCCCGGGGCACCCAATGAGCAGTTCTTC. Residues: CASSPGAPNEQFF. This sequence joins TRBV6-1 and TRBJ2-1, with D possibly being TRBD1 or TRBD2 (5 bases each). V lost 5 bases and J 6 bases, leaving 11 bases between the germline ends. The CDR3 covers 13 residues. The V gene's germline CDR1 is MNHNS and CDR2 SASEGT.

The chain has TRBV10-3 and TRBJ1-1; D perhaps matches TRBD1 (5 bases). This CDR3 has 16 residues. The germline V gene has CDR1 ENHRY and CDR2 SYGVKD. V lost 0 bases to trimming and J lost 3 bases, with 14 bases between them. The DNA for the CDR3 is TGTGCCATCAGTGAGTCGATGGGGGTAGTGGACACTGAAGCTTTCTTT. This codes for CAISESMGVVDTEAFF.

The genes are TRBV4-1 and TRBJ1-5; possibly TRBD1 for D (5 bases). This CDR3 contains 15 residues. Between the trimmed V and J ends, which lost 0 bases and 1 base, there was a span of 7 bases. The germline V gene encodes CDR1 MGHRA and CDR2 YSYEKL. The CDR3 DNA sequence: TGCGCCAGCAGCCAAGATCGGGACAGCAATCAGCCCCAGCATTTT. Amino acids: CASSQDRDSNQPQHF.

In this sample, this clonotype turned up many times. The chain employs TRBV29-1 and TRBJ2-7; the D gene is possibly TRBD1 (6 bases). V shed 4 bases and J shed 1 base, with 14 bases lying between them. Germline lookup yields CDR1 SQVTM and CDR2 ANQGSEA. This CDR3 spans 14 amino acids. For the CDR3, the DNA is TGCAGCGTTGCTACAGGGAAATCATCCTACGAGCAGTACTTC. Translated: CSVATGKSSYEQYF.